A single sample gave rise to the 8 T cell receptor beta chains below, sequenced in a study of T cells in localized non-small cell lung cancer. Using immunoSEQ multiplex PCR, the repertoire was profiled, and TCRdb retains in-frame clones only, with some absent. The sample has under 75,000 clones, approximately 87% seen once; the top ten hold 21%. Sample: peripheral blood, taken before any cancer treatment. Receptors originate from a male donor at least 60 years old with stage III squamous cell lung carcinoma.

There are a few counts of this clone. V is TRBV28 and J is TRBJ1-5; no reliable D call. This CDR3 has 17 amino acids. The V gene's germline CDR1 is MDHEN and CDR2 SYDVKM. V lost 3 bases, J lost 0 bases, and 15 bases lay in between. The chain's CDR3 is CASSFLRARLSNQPQHF. CDR3 coding DNA: TGTGCCAGCAGTTTTTTGAGGGCTAGGCTTAGCAATCAGCCCCAGCATTTT.

The CDR3 DNA reads as TGCGCCAGCACTCTTGACCCACGTCTCGGCTACACCTTC. Its translation: CASTLDPRLGYTF. This sequence joins TRBV4-1 and TRBJ1-2; D unclear. Looked up from germline, CDR1 is MGHRA and CDR2 is YSYEKL. V lost 7 bases and J lost 8, with 17 bases in between. The CDR3 spans 13 residues.

CDR3 in DNA: TGTGCCAGCAGTCCTAGACCGATCGGCTTTAATTCACCCCTCCACTTT. Protein: CASSPRPIGFNSPLHF. V gene TRBV27 combines with J gene TRBJ1-6; D unclear. V was pared by 5 bases and J by 6 bases, with 17 bases between. The CDR3 runs 16 residues. Per germline, CDR1 MNHEY and CDR2 SMNVEV (reference sequence).

The chain combines TRBV10-3 with TRBJ2-2; 11 bases are shared with TRBD2. Germline trimming cut 3 bases from V and 8 bases from J; bases unmatched to any gene: 14. CDR3 size: 18 residues. Per the germline V gene, CDR1 is ENHRY and CDR2 is SYGVKD. Here the CDR3 DNA reads TGTGCCATCAGTGACTCCACTAGCGGGGGCCCTCTCAGGGGGGAGCTGTTTTTT. As protein: CAISDSTSGGPLRGELFF.

The J gene is TRBJ2-1, the V gene TRBV7-2; no reliable D call. The CDR3 runs to 13 residues. Germline values: CDR1 SGHTA, CDR2 FQGNSA. V lost 4 bases to trimming and J lost 6 bases, with 10 bases between them. CDR3 coding DNA: TGTGCCAGCAGCTCTGCCTCTAGCAATGAGCAGTTCTTC. It is translated as CASSSASSNEQFF.

V is TRBV7-2 and J is TRBJ1-2; D not resolved. CDR1 and CDR2 (germline): SGHTA, FQGNSA. The V gene lost 5 bases and the J gene lost 8 bases, with 24 bases spanning the gap. This CDR3 region has 16 residues. CDR3 in DNA: TGTGCCAGCAGCCCTAGAAGCGACGACTCAGGTGACGGCTACACCTTC. Protein sequence: CASSPRSDDSGDGYTF.

This clone was recorded only once. The V and J genes are TRBV7-2 and TRBJ1-2; D not resolved. From germline, CDR1 is SGHTA and CDR2 FQGNSA. The germline V and J ends were trimmed by 1 base and 5 bases, with 17 bases remaining between them. The CDR3 runs to 16 residues. The CDR3 coding sequence is TGTGCCAGCAGCTTAGGAGGCGGGCGTGATGTTTATGGCTACACCTTC. It codes for CASSLGGGRDVYGYTF.

This chain uses TRBV12-5 with TRBJ2-1, with D maybe TRBD2 (7 bases). The CDR3 covers 14 residues. In germline, CDR1 is LGHNT, CDR2 FRNRAP. Trimming removed 4 bases from V and 5 bases from J, with 12 bases in between. The chain's CDR3 is CASGSGGPHNEQFF. The CDR3 DNA sequence: TGTGCTAGTGGTTCCGGGGGGCCCCACAATGAGCAGTTCTTC.